The following is a TCR beta chain sequence with its context. The data are from a study of CD8 T cells in Susac syndrome. Overall study context: Treatment status at blood draw for the Susac syndrome patients was therapy-naive, corticosteroids, or intravenous immunoglobulin alone.

The CDR3 contains 12 residues. CDR1 and CDR2 from the germline V gene are GTSNPN and SVGIG (reference sequence). Trimming cost V 0 bases and J 7 bases, with 9 bases left between them. Random hexamers primed reverse transcription of about 0.45 to 1 ug RNA. Multiplex immunoSEQ PCR targeted 54 Vbeta and 13 Jbeta TCR beta segments. TCRdb fed the immunoSEQ multiplex PCR reads into MiXCR, producing one record per CDR3 protein. This sample has approximately 77,000 distinct CDR3 sequences, with roughly 91% found just once. This clonotype originated in a human donor with Susac syndrome. The source material was CD4+ T cells from PBMCs. The rearrangement joins TRBV30 to TRBJ2-5; D possibly corresponds to TRBD2 (6 bases). The chain's CDR3 is CAWSVGSGTQYF. DNA for the CDR3: TGTGCCTGGAGTGTCGGGAGTGGGACCCAGTACTTC.